Below are 7 T cell receptor beta chains sequenced from a single sample in a study of technical replicates of blood from several donors (dated by TCRdb to about 2017). To prepare the library, the immunoSEQ multiplex PCR assay was applied. In its TCRdb copy, this immuneACCESS table keeps in-frame sequences only and misses some clones. Where compared with another copy, unresolved V genes explain less than half of these, and the others have no known cause. Recorded for this sample are roughly 74,000 clones; 75% to 95% of them occurred a single time. Around 0.4% of the sample goes to the ten largest clones. The source material was T cells isolated from PBMCs. These TCRs come from a human donor in good health.

This chain connects TRBV7-5 to TRBJ1-2; TRBD1 is taken as the D call from the table, unchecked against the DNA. TRBV7-5 is a recognized pseudogene. The CDR3 length is 14 residues. CDR3: CVRSLRHRGLGYTF. The CDR3 DNA reads TGTGTCAGAAGCTTACGCCACAGGGGGCTCGGCTACACCTTC.

This clone was counted between two and nine times. This chain links TRBV2 with TRBJ1-4; D is undetermined. Germline CDR1 and CDR2: SNHLY and FYNNEI. V was trimmed by 3 bases and J by 8 bases, leaving 13 bases between them. CDR3 length equals 14 residues. CDR3 in DNA: TGTGCCAGCAGTGAGCCAGGCCGAGCCGAAAAACTGTTTTTT. This codes for CASSEPGRAEKLFF.

The V and J genes are TRBV6-1 and TRBJ2-3, with 12 bases fitting TRBD1. The CDR3 length is 15 residues. Germline CDR1 and CDR2: MNHNS and SASEGT. The V segment lost 8 bases and the J segment 5 bases; nucleotides outside the gene matches: 8. CDR3 in amino acids: CASPSRDRGLDTQYF. In nucleotides, the CDR3 is TGTGCCAGCCCCAGCCGGGACAGGGGGCTAGATACGCAGTATTTT.

This clone was seen a single time. The chain is built from TRBV5-1 and TRBJ2-1; tentative D call: TRBD2 (5 bases). V lost 3 bases, J lost 12 bases, and 16 bases lay in between. This CDR3 has 13 amino acids. Germline V CDR1 and CDR2: SGHRS, YFSETQ. The CDR3 DNA reads TGCGCCAGCAGCTCCCCCAGCTCGGGATGGCAGTTCTTC. Amino acids: CASSSPSSGWQFF.

This clone was found a few times. This chain joins TRBV7-9 and TRBJ1-2; D possibly corresponds to TRBD1 (6 bases). V was trimmed by 3 bases and J by 7 bases, leaving 12 bases between them. The CDR3 consists of 13 residues. Germline V CDR1 and CDR2: SEHNR, FQNEAQ (reference sequence). This CDR3 reads CASSFNDRSGYTF. In nucleotides, the CDR3 is TGTGCCAGCAGCTTCAACGACAGGTCTGGCTACACCTTC.

The chain couples TRBV6-5 to TRBJ2-2; 8 positions agree with TRBD2. The CDR3 runs 15 residues. Germline V gene lookup returns CDR1 MNHEY and CDR2 SVGAGI. Unmatched junction bases numbered 11, after V lost 10 bases and J lost 4 bases. The CDR3 bases are TGTGCCATCTCATATAGCGGGGCGGGCACCGGGGAGCTGTTTTTT. Translating it yields CAISYSGAGTGELFF.

The chain is built from TRBV18 and TRBJ2-7; 8 nucleotides match TRBD1. V was clipped by 6 bases and J by 5 bases; unmatched bases: 12. Germline CDR1 and CDR2: KGHSH and LQKENI. The CDR3 sequence is 15 residues long. CDR3 sequence: CASSRTRDRPHEQYF. The CDR3 DNA reads TGTGCCAGCTCCCGTACCCGGGACAGGCCCCACGAGCAGTACTTC.